This TCR beta chain was found in a study of T-cell reconstitution after alpha-beta-depleted transplantation in children. The J segment lost 3 bases and the V segment lost 4 bases, leaving 8 bases of the junction unmatched. Per the germline V gene, CDR1 is SGHVS and CDR2 is FNYEAQ. There are 15 residues in the CDR3. Researchers prepared the TCRbeta library using unique molecular identifiers, the study reports. TCRdb redid the calling of the PCR reads with MiXCR, one entry per CDR3 protein. The sample records some 340,000 distinct CDR3 sequences, about a tenth being singletons. The TCR sequence derives from a human donor who donated a stem cell graft to a child with acute lymphoblastic leukemia. Specimen: PBMCs from the stem cell graft donor, collected from the stem cell graft. The V and J genes are TRBV7-6 and TRBJ2-7; 8 bases agree with TRBD2. This CDR3 reads CASSSRVAGIYEQYF. As DNA, the CDR3 is TGTGCCAGCAGCTCTCGTGTAGCGGGGATCTACGAGCAGTACTTC.